This T cell receptor (beta chain) was identified in a study of PD-L1 blockade in urothelial cancer. On the study more broadly: Males with bladder-origin urothelial cancer constituted about 85% of the 29 patients. Researchers looked at the blood 3 weeks (second dose) and 6 weeks after treatment began.

Each PCR had synthetic TCR analog templates added to it as a spike-in. Repertoires were generated with immunoSEQ multiplex PCR, while TCRdb's copy carries only in-frame clones and drops some. The sample comprises approximately 94,000 clones, roughly 91% of which are singletons, and 2% to 2.5% rests with the top ten. Stated time point: pretreatment peripheral blood. The patients' disease, urothelial carcinoma, was locally advanced or metastatic. This CDR3 contains 16 residues. V gave up 6 bases and J gave up 6 bases; unmatched junction bases: 13. CDR1 and CDR2 (germline): SNHLY, FYNNEI. The chain combines TRBV2 with TRBJ2-7, with TRBD2 matching 11 bases. The receptor comes from a man aged 55-75 years with urothelial cancer. The input for sequencing was PBMCs, taken around atezolizumab (anti-PD-L1) treatment. The CDR3 coding sequence is TGTGCCAGCAGCCCCTTTCCACTAGCGGGAGATGGCGAGCAGTACTTC. It codes for CASSPFPLAGDGEQYF.